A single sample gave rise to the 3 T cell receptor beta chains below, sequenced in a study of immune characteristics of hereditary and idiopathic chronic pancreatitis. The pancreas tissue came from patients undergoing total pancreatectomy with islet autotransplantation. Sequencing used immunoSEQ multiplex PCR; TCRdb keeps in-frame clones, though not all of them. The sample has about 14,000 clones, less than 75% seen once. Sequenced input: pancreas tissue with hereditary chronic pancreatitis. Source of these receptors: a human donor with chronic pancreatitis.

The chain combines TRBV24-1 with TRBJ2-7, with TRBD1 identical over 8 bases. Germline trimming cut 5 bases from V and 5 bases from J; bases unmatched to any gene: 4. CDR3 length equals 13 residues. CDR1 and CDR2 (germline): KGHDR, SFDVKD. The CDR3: CATSGTGYHEQYF. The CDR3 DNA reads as TGTGCCACCAGTGGGACAGGGTACCACGAGCAGTACTTC.

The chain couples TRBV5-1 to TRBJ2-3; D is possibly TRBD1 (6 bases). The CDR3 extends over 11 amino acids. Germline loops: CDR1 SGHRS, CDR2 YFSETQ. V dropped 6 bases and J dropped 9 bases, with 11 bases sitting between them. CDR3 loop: CASKKGDTQYF. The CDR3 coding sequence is TGCGCCAGCAAGAAGGGGGACACGCAGTATTTT.

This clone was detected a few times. The CDR3 DNA reads as TGTGCCAGCAGCAAGGACATGAACACTGAAGCTTTCTTT. Amino acid sequence: CASSKDMNTEAFF. The chain employs TRBV7-3 and TRBJ1-1; TRBD1 might be the D (5 bases). The CDR3 totals 13 residues. Germline V gene lookup returns CDR1 SGHTA and CDR2 FQGTGA. V was cut by 5 bases and J by 0 bases, with 7 bases left in between.